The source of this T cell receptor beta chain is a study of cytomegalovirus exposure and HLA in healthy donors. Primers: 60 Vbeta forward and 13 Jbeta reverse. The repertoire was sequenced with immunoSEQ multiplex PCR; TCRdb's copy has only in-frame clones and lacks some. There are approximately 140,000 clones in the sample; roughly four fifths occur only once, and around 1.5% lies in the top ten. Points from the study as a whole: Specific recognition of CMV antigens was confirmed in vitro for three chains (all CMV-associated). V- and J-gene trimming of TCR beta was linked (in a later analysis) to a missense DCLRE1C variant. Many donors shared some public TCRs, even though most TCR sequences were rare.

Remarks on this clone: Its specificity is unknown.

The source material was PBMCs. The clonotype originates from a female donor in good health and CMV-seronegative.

The CDR3 sequence: CASIYYRVTRYEQYF. The CDR3 DNA follows: TGCGCCAGCATATATTACAGGGTCACCCGTTACGAGCAGTACTTC. The rearrangement uses TRBV23-1 and TRBJ2-7; perhaps TRBD1 as D (6 bases). TRBV23-1 is given ORF status, its function remaining uncertain. Trimming took off 7 bases at V and 4 bases at J, with 20 bases between the two ends. The CDR3 extends over 15 amino acids.